This T cell receptor beta chain is drawn from a study of cytomegalovirus exposure and HLA in healthy donors. Study observations and caveats: Within an earlier analysis, most TCR beta V segments proved productive either about 90% or about 30% of the time. HLA alleles were associated with 17,000 or so TCR beta sequences in a later analysis at 0.05 false discovery rate.

A multiplex PCR was run with 60 Vbeta primers and 13 Jbeta primers. Repertoires were generated with immunoSEQ multiplex PCR, while TCRdb's copy carries only in-frame clones and drops some. Of about 150,000 clones in the sample, about four fifths were seen once. Germline V CDR1 and CDR2: MGHRA, YSYEKL. This CDR3 region has 16 residues. J gave up 3 bases and V 3 bases, and 5 bases lay outside the gene matches. This clone appeared a few times. Its antigen remains unidentified. Nominally healthy donors were sampled, though unrecorded immune exposures were likely. The material sequenced was PBMCs. This chain links TRBV4-1 with TRBJ2-2, with TRBD1 identical over 9 bases. This TCR was recovered from a woman aged 40 to 55 in good health and CMV-seronegative. In nucleotides, the CDR3 is TGCGCCAGCAGCCACCGGACAGGGGTAGACACCGGGGAGCTGTTTTTT. This encodes CASSHRTGVDTGELFF.